A selection of T cell receptor beta chains follows, all from one sample in a study of regulatory and conventional T cells in RAG deficiency. The assay was immunoSEQ multiplex PCR, and TCRdb's table has in-frame clones only and misses some. The repertoire holds roughly 11,000 clones, with 94% as singletons. The sample was also reused in another study, on regulatory T cells.

Material for sequencing was CD127- CD25+ CD4+ Tregs sorted from blood. The origin of the receptors is a human donor in good health. The CDR3 runs from the conserved cysteine through the conserved F or W. D genes are given only for firm matches. Rows may omit the clone size; those that give it use once, few, many or a size class.

j_call v_call d_call clone_size cdr3_nt cdr3_aa
TRBJ1-2 TRBV7-9 TRBD1 . TGTGCCAGCAGCCCTATCCGCAGGGGGCATAACTATGGCTACACCTTC CASSPIRRGHNYGYTF
TRBJ1-5 TRBV4-2 . . TGTGCCAGCAGCCATGAGGACAGTCGCAATCAGCCCCAGCATTTT CASSHEDSRNQPQHF
TRBJ1-1 TRBV6-1 TRBD1 . TGTGCCAGCAGCCCTTCGGGACAGGAGAGGGGAGCTTTCTTT CASSPSGQERGAFF
TRBJ1-5 TRBV19 . . TGTGCCAGTAGGAGGGTCGGGAAAGGGATTCAGCCCCAGCATTTT CASRRVGKGIQPQHF
TRBJ1-4 TRBV5-1 TRBD1 . TGCGCCAGCAGCTCCACAGGGGATGAAAAACTGTTTTTT CASSSTGDEKLFF
TRBJ2-1 TRBV28 . . TGTGCCAGCAGTAACAGGGGGGGACTAAAAGGGAATGAGCAGTTCTTC CASSNRGGLKGNEQFF
TRBJ1-1 TRBV5-4 . . TGTGCCAGCAGCTTAATCAGGGGCACTGAAGCTTTCTTT CASSLIRGTEAFF
TRBJ2-4 TRBV27 TRBD1 once TGTGCCAGCAGACCTGGGACAGGGAAAAACATTCAGTACTTC CASRPGTGKNIQYF
TRBJ2-5 TRBV6-1 . . TGTGCCAGCAGTGAACGCTACCTTGGAGCTTCATCGCAAGAGACCCAGTACTTC CASSERYLGASSQETQYF
TRBJ1-1 TRBV9 TRBD1 . TGTGCCAGCAGCGGAGGGGGCAGAATCAACACTGAAGCTTTCTTT CASSGGGRINTEAFF
TRBJ2-7 TRBV18 . . TGTGCCAGCTCACCTGGAGCAGCCTACGAGCAGTACTTC CASSPGAAYEQYF
TRBJ1-2 TRBV6-5 TRBD1 once TGTGCCAGCAGCGACAGGGCGGGTTGGGGCTACACCTTC CASSDRAGWGYTF